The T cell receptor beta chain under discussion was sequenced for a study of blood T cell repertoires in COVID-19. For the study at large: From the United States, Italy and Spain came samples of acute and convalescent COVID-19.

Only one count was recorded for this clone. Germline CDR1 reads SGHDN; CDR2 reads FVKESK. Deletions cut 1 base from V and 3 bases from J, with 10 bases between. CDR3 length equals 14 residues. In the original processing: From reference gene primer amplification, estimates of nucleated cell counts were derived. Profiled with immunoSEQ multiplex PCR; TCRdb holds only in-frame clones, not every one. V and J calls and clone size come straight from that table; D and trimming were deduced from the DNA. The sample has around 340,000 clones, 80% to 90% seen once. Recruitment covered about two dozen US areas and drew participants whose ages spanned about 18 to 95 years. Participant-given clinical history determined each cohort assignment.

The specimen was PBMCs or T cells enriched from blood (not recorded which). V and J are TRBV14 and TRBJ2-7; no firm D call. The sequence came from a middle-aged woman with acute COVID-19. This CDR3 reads CASSQGVRFYEQYF. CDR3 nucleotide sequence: TGTGCCAGCAGCCAAGGAGTACGGTTCTACGAGCAGTACTTC.